The present entry profiles one T cell receptor (beta chain) with its context. The data were taken from a study of blood T cell repertoires in COVID-19. CDR1 is MNHEY and CDR2 is SVGAGI in the germline V gene. The CDR3 spans 15 residues. Trimming removed 0 bases from V and 5 bases from J, with 10 bases in between. Per the original methods: Nucleated cell number was recorded as an estimate derived from reference gene primer amplification. TCRdb keeps only in-frame clones here, not all; method: immunoSEQ multiplex PCR. The V and J calls and clone size were taken over from that table, and D and trimming were inferred from the DNA. This table has around 95,000 clones, 75% to 95% appearing once.

The sequencing input was peripheral blood. J is TRBJ2-2 and V is TRBV6-5; D perhaps matches TRBD2 (6 bases). This TCR came from a man aged 50 to 60 with acute or convalescent COVID-19. As DNA, the CDR3 is TGTGCCAGCAGTTACTCGATCGGGGGTACCGGGGAGCTGTTTTTT. Encoded protein: CASSYSIGGTGELFF.